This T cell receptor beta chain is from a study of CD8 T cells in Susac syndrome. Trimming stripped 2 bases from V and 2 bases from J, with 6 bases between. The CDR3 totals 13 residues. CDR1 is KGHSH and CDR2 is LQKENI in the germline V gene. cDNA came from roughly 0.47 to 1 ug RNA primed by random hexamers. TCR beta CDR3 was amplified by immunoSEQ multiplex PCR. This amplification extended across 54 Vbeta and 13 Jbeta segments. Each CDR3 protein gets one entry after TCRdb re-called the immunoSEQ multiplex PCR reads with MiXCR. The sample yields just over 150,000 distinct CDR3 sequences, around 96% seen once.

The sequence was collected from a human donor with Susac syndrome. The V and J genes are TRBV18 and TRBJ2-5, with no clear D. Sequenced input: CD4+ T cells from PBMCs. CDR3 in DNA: TGTGCCAGCTCACCAAGGCAGCAAGAGACCCAGTACTTC. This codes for CASSPRQQETQYF. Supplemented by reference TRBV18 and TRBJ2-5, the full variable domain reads NAGVMQNPRHLVRRRGQEARLRCSPMKGHSHVYWYRQLPEEGLKFMVYLQKENIIDESGMPKERFSAEFPKEGPSILRIQQVVRGDSAAYFCASSPRQQETQYFGPGTRLLVL.